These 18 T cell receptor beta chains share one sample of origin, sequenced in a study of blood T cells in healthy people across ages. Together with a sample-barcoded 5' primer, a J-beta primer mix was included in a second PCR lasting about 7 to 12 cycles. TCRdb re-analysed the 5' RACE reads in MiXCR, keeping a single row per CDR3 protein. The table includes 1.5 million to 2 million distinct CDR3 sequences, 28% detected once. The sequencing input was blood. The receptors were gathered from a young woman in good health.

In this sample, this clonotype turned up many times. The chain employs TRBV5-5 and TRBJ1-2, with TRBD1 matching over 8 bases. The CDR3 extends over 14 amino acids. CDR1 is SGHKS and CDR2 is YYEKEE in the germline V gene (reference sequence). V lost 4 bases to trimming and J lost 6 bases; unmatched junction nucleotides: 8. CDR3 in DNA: TGTGCCAGCAGCCCGGGGCCGGACAGGGATGGCTACACCTTC. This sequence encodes CASSPGPDRDGYTF.

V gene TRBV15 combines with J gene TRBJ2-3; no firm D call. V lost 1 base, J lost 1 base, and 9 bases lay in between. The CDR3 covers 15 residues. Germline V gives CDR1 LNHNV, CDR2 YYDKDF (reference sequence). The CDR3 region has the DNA TGTGCCACCAGCAGAGCAAACTCGGGCACAGATACGCAGTATTTT. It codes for CATSRANSGTDTQYF.

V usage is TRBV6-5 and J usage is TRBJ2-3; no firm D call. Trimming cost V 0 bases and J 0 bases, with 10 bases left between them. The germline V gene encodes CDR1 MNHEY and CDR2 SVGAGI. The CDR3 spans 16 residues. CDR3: CASSYSSTASTDTQYF. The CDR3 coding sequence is TGTGCCAGCAGTTACTCGAGTACAGCTAGCACAGATACGCAGTATTTT.

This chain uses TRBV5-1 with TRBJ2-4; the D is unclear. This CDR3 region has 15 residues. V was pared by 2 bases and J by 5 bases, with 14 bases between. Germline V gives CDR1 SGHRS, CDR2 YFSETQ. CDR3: CASSLSPETQNIQYF. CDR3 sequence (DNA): TGCGCCAGCAGCTTATCACCAGAAACTCAAAACATTCAGTACTTC.

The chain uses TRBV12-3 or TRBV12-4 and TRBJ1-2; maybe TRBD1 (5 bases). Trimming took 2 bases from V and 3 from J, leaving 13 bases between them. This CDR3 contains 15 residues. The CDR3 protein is CASSLPTAADYGYTF. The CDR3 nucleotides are TGTGCCAGCAGTTTACCGACAGCAGCCGACTATGGCTACACCTTC.

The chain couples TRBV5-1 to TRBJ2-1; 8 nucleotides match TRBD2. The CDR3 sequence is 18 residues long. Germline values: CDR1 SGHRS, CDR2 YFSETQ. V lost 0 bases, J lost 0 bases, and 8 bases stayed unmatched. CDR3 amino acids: CASSLEASGWSSYNEQFF. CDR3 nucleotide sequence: TGCGCCAGCAGCTTGGAGGCTAGCGGGTGGAGCTCCTACAATGAGCAGTTCTTC.

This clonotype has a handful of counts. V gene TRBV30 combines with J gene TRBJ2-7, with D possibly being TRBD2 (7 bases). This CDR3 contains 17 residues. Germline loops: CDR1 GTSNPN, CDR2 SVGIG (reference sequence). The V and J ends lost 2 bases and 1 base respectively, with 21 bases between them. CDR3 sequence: CAWSSRYGGPPSYEQYF. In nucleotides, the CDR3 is TGTGCCTGGAGTTCTCGCTACGGGGGGCCCCCTTCCTACGAGCAGTACTTC.

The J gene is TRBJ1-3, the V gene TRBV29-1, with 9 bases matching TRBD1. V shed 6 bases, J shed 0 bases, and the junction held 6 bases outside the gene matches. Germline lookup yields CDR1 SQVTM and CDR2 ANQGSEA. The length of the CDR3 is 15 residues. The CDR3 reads CSVRDRVFSGNTIYF. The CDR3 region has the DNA TGCAGCGTCCGGGACAGGGTCTTCTCTGGAAACACCATATATTTT.

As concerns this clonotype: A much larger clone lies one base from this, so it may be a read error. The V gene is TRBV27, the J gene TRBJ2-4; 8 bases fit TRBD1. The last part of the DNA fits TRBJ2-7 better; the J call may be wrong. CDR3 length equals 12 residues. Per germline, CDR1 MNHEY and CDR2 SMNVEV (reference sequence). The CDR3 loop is CASSPDRVEQYF. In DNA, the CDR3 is TGTGCCAGCAGTCCGGACAGGGTCGAGCAGTACTTC.

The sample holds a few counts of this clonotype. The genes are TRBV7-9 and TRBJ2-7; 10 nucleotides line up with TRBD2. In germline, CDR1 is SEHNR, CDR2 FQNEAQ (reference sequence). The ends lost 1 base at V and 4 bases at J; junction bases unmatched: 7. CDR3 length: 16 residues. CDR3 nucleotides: TGTGCCAGCAGCTTAGTAGCAGCGGGAGGGCCTTACGAGCAGTACTTC. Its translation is CASSLVAAGGPYEQYF.

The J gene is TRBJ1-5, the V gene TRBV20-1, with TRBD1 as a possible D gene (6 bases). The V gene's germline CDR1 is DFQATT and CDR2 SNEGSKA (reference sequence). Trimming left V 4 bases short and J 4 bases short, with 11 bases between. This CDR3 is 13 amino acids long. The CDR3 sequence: CSAISGVNQPQHF. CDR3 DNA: TGCAGTGCTATCTCAGGGGTTAATCAGCCCCAGCATTTT.

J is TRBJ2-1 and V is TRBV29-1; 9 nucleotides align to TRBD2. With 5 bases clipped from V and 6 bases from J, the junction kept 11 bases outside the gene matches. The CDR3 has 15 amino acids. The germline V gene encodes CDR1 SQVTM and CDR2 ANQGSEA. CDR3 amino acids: CSVPIAGGPGNEQFF. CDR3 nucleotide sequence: TGCAGCGTTCCAATCGCGGGGGGGCCCGGCAATGAGCAGTTCTTC.

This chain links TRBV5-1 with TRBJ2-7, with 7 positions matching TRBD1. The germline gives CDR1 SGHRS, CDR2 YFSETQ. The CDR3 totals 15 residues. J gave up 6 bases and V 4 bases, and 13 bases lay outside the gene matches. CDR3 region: CASSPRTGSPTEQYF. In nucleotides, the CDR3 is TGCGCCAGCAGCCCCCGGACAGGAAGCCCCACCGAGCAGTACTTC.

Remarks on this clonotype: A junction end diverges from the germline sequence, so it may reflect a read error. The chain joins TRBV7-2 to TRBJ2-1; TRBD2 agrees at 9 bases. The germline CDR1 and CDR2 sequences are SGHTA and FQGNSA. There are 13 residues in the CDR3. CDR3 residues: CAGSPLAGAEQFF. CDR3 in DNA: TGTGCCGGCAGCCCCTTAGCGGGAGCAGAGCAGTTCTTC.

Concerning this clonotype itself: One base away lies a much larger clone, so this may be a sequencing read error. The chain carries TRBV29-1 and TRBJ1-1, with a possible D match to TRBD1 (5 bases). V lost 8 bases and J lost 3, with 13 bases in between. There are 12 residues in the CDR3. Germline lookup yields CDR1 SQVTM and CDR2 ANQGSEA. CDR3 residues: CSTSGSYTEAFF. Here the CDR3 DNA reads TGCAGCACCTCAGGGTCTTACACTGAAGCTTTCTTT.

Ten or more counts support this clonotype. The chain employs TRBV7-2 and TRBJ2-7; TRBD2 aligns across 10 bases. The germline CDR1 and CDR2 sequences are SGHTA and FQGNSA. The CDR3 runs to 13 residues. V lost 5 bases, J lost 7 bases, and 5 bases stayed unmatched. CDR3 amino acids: CASSLTSGIEQYF. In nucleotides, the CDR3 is TGTGCCAGCAGCCTAACTAGCGGGATTGAGCAGTACTTC. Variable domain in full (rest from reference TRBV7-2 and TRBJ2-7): GAGVSQSPSNKVTEKGKDVELRCDPISGHTALYWYRQSLGQGLEFLIYFQGNSAPDKSGLPSDRFSAERTGGSVSTLTIQRTQQEDSAVYLCASSLTSGIEQYFGPGTRLTVT.

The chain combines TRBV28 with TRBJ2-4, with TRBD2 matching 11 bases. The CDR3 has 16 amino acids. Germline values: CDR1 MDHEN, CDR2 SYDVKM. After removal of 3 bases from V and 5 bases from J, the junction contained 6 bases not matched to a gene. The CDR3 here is CASSFRLAGNQNIQYF. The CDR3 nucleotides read TGTGCCAGCAGTTTCCGACTAGCGGGGAACCAAAACATTCAGTACTTC.

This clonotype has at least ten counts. The CDR3 nucleotides are TGTGCCACCAGCAGAGGACAGGGGACAACAGATACGCAGTATTTT. It translates to CATSRGQGTTDTQYF. The genes are TRBV15 and TRBJ2-3; 8 nucleotides match TRBD1. V lost 1 base to trimming and J lost 3 bases; unmatched junction nucleotides: 3. CDR3 length: 15 residues. Germline CDR1 is LNHNV and CDR2 is YYDKDF (reference sequence).